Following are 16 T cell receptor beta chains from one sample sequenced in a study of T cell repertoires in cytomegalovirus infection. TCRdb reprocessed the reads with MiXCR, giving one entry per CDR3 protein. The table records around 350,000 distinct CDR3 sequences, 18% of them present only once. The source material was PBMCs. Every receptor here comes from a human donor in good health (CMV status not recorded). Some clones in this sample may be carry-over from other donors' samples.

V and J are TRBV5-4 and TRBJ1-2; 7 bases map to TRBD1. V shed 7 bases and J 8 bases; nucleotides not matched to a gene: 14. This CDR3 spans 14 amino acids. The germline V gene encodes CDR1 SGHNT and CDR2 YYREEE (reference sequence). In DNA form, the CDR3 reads TGTGCCAGCCGCTGGGACAGCGAGAGAGGAGGCTACACCTTC. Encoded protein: CASRWDSERGGYTF.

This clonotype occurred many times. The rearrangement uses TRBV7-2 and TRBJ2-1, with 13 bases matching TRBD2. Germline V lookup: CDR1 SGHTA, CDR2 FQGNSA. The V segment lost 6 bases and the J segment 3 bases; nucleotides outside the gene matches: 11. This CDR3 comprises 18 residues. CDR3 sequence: CASRNKLRTSGSYNEQFF. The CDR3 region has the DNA TGTGCCAGCAGGAACAAACTAAGGACTAGCGGGAGCTACAATGAGCAGTTCTTC. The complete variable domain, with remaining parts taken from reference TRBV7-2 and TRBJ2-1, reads GAGVSQSPSNKVTEKGKDVELRCDPISGHTALYWYRQSLGQGLEFLIYFQGNSAPDKSGLPSDRFSAERTGGSVSTLTIQRTQQEDSAVYLCASRNKLRTSGSYNEQFFGPGTRLTVL.

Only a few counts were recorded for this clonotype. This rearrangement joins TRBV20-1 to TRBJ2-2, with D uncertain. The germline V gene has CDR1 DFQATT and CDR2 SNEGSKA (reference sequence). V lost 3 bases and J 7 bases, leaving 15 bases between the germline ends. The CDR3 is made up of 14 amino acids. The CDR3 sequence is CSASIHPDGGELFF. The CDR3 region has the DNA TGCAGTGCTAGTATCCATCCCGATGGCGGGGAGCTGTTTTTT.

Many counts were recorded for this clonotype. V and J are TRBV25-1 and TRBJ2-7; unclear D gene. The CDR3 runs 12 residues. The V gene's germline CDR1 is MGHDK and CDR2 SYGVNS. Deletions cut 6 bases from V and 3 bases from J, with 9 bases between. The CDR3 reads CASSPGNYEQYF. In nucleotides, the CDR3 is TGTGCCAGCAGCCCAGGAAACTACGAGCAGTACTTC.

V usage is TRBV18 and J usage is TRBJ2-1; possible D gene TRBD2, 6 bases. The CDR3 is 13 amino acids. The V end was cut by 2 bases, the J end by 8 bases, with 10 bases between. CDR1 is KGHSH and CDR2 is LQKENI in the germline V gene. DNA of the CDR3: TGTGCCAGCTCACCAGGTTGGGGGGATGAGCAGTTCTTC. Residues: CASSPGWGDEQFF.

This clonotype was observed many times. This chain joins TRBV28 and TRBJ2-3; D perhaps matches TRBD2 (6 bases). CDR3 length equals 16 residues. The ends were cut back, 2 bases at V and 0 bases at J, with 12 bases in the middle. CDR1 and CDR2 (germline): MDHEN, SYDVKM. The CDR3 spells CASSLPLARSTDTQYF. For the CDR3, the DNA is TGTGCCAGCAGTTTACCGCTAGCGAGGAGCACAGATACGCAGTATTTT.

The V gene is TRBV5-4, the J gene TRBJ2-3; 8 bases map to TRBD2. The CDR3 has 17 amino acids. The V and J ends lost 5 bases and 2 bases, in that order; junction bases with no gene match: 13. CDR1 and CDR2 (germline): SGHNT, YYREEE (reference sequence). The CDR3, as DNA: TGTGCCAGCAGACCTGGGGGACGGGGGGGGACCACAGATACGCAGTATTTT. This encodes CASRPGGRGGTTDTQYF. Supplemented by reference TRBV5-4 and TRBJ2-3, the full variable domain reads ETGVTQSPTHLIKTRGQQVTLRCSSQSGHNTVSWYQQALGQGPQFIFQYYREEENGRGNFPPRFSGLQFPNYSSELNVNALELDDSALYLCASRPGGRGGTTDTQYFGPGTRLTVL.

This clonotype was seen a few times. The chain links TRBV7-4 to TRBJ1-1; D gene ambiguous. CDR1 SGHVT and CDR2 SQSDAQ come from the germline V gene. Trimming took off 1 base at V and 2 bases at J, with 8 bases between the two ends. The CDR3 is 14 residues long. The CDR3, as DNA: TGTGCCAGCAGCTTAGACCAGGCCAACACTGAAGCTTTCTTT. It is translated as CASSLDQANTEAFF. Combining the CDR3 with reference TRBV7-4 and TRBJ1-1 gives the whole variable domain GAGVSQSPRYKVAKRGRDVALRCDSISGHVTLYWYRQTLGQGSEVLTYSQSDAQRDKSGRPSGRFSAERPERSVSTLKIQRTEQGDSAVYLCASSLDQANTEAFFGQGTRLTVV.

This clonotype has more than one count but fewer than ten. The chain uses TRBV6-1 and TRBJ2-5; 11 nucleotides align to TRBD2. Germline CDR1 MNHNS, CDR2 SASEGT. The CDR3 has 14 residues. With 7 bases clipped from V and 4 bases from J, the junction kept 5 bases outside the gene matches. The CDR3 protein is CASTQLAGAETQYF. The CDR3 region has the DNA TGTGCCAGCACCCAACTAGCGGGAGCAGAGACCCAGTACTTC.

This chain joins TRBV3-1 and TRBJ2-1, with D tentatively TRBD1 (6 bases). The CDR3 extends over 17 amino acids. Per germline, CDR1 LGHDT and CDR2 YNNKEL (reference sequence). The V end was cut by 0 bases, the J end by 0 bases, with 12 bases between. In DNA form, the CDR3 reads TGTGCCAGCAGCCAAGATATTTTCAGGGGCTCCTACAATGAGCAGTTCTTC. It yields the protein CASSQDIFRGSYNEQFF.

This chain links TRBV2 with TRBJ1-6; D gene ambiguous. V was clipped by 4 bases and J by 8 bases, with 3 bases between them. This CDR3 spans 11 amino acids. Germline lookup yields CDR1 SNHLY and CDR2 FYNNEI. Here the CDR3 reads CASSVHSPLHF. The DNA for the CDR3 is TGTGCCAGCAGTGTTCATTCACCCCTCCACTTT.

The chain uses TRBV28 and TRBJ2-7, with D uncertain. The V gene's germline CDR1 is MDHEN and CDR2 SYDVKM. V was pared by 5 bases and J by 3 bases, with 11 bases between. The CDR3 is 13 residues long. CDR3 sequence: CASSRGSGYEQYF. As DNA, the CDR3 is TGTGCCAGCAGTCGAGGATCGGGCTACGAGCAGTACTTC.

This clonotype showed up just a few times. Here the CDR3 reads CASSQTDRHPSGNTIYF. DNA of the CDR3: TGTGCCAGCAGCCAGACGGACAGGCATCCCTCTGGAAACACCATATATTTT. The gene calls are TRBV14 and TRBJ1-3, with 7 bases matching TRBD1. Trimming cost V 3 bases and J 0 bases; bases outside gene matches: 8. The CDR3 extends over 17 amino acids. Germline CDR1 is SGHDN and CDR2 is FVKESK. Based on the CDR3 plus reference TRBV14 and TRBJ1-3, the full variable domain is EAGVTQFPSHSVIEKGQTVTLRCDPISGHDNLYWYRRVMGKEIKFLLHFVKESKQDESGMPNNRFLAERTGGTYSTLKVQPAELEDSGVYFCASSQTDRHPSGNTIYFGEGSWLTVV.

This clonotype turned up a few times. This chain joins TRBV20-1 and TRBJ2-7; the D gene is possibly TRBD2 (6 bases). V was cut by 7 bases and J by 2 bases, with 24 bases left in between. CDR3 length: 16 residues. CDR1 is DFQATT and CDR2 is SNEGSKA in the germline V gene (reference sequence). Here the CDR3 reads CSVTSYGGKAPYEQYF. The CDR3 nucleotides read TGCAGTGTTACTTCTTACGGCGGGAAAGCCCCCTACGAGCAGTACTTC.

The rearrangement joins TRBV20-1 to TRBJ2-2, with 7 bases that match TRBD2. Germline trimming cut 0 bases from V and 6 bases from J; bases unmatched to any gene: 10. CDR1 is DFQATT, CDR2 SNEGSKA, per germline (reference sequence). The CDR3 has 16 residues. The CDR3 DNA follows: TGCAGTGCTAGAGATCCCCAGCGGGACCTCCCCGGGGAGCTGTTTTTT. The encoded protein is CSARDPQRDLPGELFF.

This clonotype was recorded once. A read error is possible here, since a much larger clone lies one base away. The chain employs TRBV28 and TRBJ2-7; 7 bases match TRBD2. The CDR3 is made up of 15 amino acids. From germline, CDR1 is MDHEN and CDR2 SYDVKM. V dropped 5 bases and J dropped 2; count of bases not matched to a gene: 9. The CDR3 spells CASSPTSVDTYEQYF. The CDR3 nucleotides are TGTGCCAGCAGTCCAACTAGCGTGGATACCTACGAGCAGTACTTC.